This T cell receptor beta chain derives from a study of response to subunit inactivated influenza vaccine (dated by TCRdb to 2017 to 2018). Background for the entire study: Deep quantitative profiling of the T cell receptor repertoire was used in the study to follow responses to a trivalent subunit inactivated influenza vaccine.

Looking up the germline V gene yields CDR1 MNHEY and CDR2 SVGEGT. Deletion took 7 bases off V and 0 bases off J, with a span of 6 bases between the germline ends. Measured from the cysteine to the phenylalanine, the CDR3 is 12 residues long. Of the read, only the CDR3 DNA is kept; its 36 bases are in frame from base 1. Remarks on this clonotype: Which antigen it targets is not known. Base qualities are not at hand, and no much larger clone is one base apart.

What the research found in general, with its limitations: It was suggested by the authors that each seasonal influenza vaccination may recruit only a limited number of new T cells.

To prepare the library, RT-PCR was applied. This sample was sequenced with an Illumina HiSeq 2500. The public reads were run again by TCRdb, first through fastp at Q25 and then through MiXCR, and only productive beta chains were kept. Rows merge per CDR3 protein into single entries with the most common DNA and genes. The sample records 500,000 to 600,000 distinct CDR3 sequences, roughly 8.2% of which are singletons. Jointly, the top ten make up approximately 13% of the sample. The receptor comes from a man between 50 and 75 years old who received an inactivated influenza vaccine. Donor details come from another sample of the same person, matched by shared clones. The material sequenced was PBMCs from blood, taken around 25 months after vaccination. The chain is encoded by TRBV6-2 or TRBV6-3 joined to TRBJ2-5, with the D gene not clear enough to name. Here the CDR3 is given as CASTGYQETQYF. The base sequence is TGTGCCAGCACCGGGTACCAAGAGACCCAGTACTTC.